The rows below give T cell receptor beta chains drawn from one sample of a study of patients and donors after allogeneic stem cell transplantation. MiXCR, run by TCRdb on the RT-PCR reads, gives a single entry per CDR3 protein. The sample yields hundreds of thousands of distinct CDR3 sequences, 16% seen once. The sequenced material came from blood, either unsorted or a sorted T cell fraction (not recorded which). The receptors here all came from a human donor who was either an allogeneic HSCT recipient or a stem cell or donor lymphocyte infusion donor (not recorded which). It is not recorded whose cells these are; they may come from a transplant donor. Each CDR3 is given with its conserved first and last residue. D genes are given only for firm matches. Size values are once, few and many counts, or a class for expanded clones, and some rows have none.

j_call	clone_size	d_call	cdr3_length	v_call	cdr3_aa	cdr3_nt
TRBJ1-2	.	.	14	TRBV4-2	CASSQDRVENGYTF	TGTGCCAGCAGCCAAGATCGGGTGGAGAATGGCTACACCTTC
TRBJ1-5	few	.	18	TRBV4-2	CASSQDVEAVYSNQPQHF	TGTGCCAGCAGCCAAGACGTCGAGGCAGTTTATAGCAATCAGCCCCAGCATTTT
TRBJ2-2	.	.	14	TRBV5-5	CASSWGRDTGELFF	TGTGCCAGCAGCTGGGGGCGGGACACCGGGGAGCTGTTTTTT
TRBJ1-1	many	.	13	TRBV12-3/TRBV12-4	CASSLSKNTEAFF	TGTGCCAGCAGCCTCTCAAAAAACACTGAAGCTTTCTTT
TRBJ1-1	few	.	20	TRBV6-1	CASSEVFIVGAGRLNTEAFF	TGTGCCAGCAGTGAAGTTTTCATAGTAGGGGCAGGCAGATTGAACACTGAAGCTTTCTTT
TRBJ1-2	.	.	15	TRBV29-1	CSVELAGAVDYGYTF	TGCAGCGTTGAACTAGCGGGGGCGGTTGACTATGGCTACACCTTC
TRBJ2-2	.	TRBD1	16	TRBV7-9	CASSLTGAQNTGELFF	TGTGCCAGCAGCCTGACAGGGGCACAGAACACCGGGGAGCTGTTTTTT
TRBJ2-1	.	TRBD2	15	TRBV20-1	CSAIRGGSSYNEQFF	TGCAGTGCTATTCGGGGGGGGAGCTCCTACAATGAGCAGTTCTTC
TRBJ2-1	.	TRBD2	16	TRBV20-1	CSARGVRTSPYNEQFF	TGCAGTGCTAGAGGAGTCAGGACTAGCCCGTACAATGAGCAGTTCTTC
TRBJ2-1	many	.	18	TRBV7-8	CASSLGQALLGIYNEQFF	TGTGCCAGCAGCTTAGGGCAGGCATTATTGGGTATTTACAATGAGCAGTTCTTC
TRBJ2-1	.	.	12	TRBV6-6	CASSPTRSEQFF	TGTGCCAGCAGTCCTACTAGGAGTGAGCAGTTCTTC
TRBJ1-4	.	TRBD1	14	TRBV12-3/TRBV12-4	CASRRDRVGEKLFF	TGTGCCAGCAGGAGGGACAGGGTCGGGGAAAAACTGTTTTTT
TRBJ2-3	.	.	15	TRBV19	CASSTQGGRTDTQYF	TGTGCCAGTAGTACGCAGGGTGGACGCACAGATACGCAGTATTTT
TRBJ2-3	.	TRBD1	16	TRBV5-1	CASSFPRDRGPDTQYF	TGCGCCAGCAGCTTTCCCCGGGACAGGGGTCCAGATACGCAGTATTTT
TRBJ2-2	few	.	11	TRBV3-1	CASSQGGELFF	TGTGCCAGCAGCCAAGGCGGGGAGCTGTTTTTT
TRBJ2-1	few	TRBD2	14	TRBV18	CASSPQAGGNEQFF	TGTGCCAGCTCACCCCAAGCGGGGGGCAATGAGCAGTTCTTC
TRBJ2-5	few	.	13	TRBV5-6	CASSLVGVETQYF	TGTGCCAGCAGCTTGGTAGGGGTGGAGACCCAGTACTTC
TRBJ1-1	few	.	14	TRBV15	CAIEGGGLGTEAFF	TGTGCCATCGAGGGAGGGGGTTTAGGAACTGAAGCTTTCTTT
TRBJ2-7	few	.	14	TRBV27	CASRQATAVYEQYF	TGTGCCAGCAGACAGGCCACGGCGGTCTACGAGCAGTACTTC
TRBJ2-2	many	.	14	TRBV12-3/TRBV12-4	CASSPGDSRRELFF	TGTGCCAGCAGCCCGGGGGACAGTCGGCGGGAGCTGTTTTTT
TRBJ2-4	.	TRBD2	12	TRBV4-1	CASSPMGGTQYF	TGCGCCAGCAGCCCAATGGGGGGGACTCAGTACTTC
TRBJ2-3	.	TRBD2	17	TRBV7-9	CASRPRLAGGQKDTQYF	TGTGCCAGCAGACCCCGACTAGCGGGGGGGCAGAAAGATACGCAGTATTTT
TRBJ2-3	few	.	15	TRBV24-1	CATSVHGGSTDTQYF	TGTGCCACCAGTGTACACGGGGGAAGCACAGATACGCAGTATTTT
TRBJ2-7	.	.	15	TRBV30	CAWSVRGQGSYEQYF	TGTGCCTGGAGTGTACGGGGACAAGGCTCCTACGAGCAGTACTTC
TRBJ2-3	few	TRBD2	18	TRBV7-6	CASSPDDGAGGPGDTQYF	TGTGCCAGCAGCCCAGACGATGGGGCGGGAGGGCCCGGAGATACGCAGTATTTT
TRBJ2-5	few	.	15	TRBV11-2	CASSLWGRDKETQYF	TGTGCCAGCAGCTTGTGGGGCAGGGACAAAGAGACCCAGTACTTC
TRBJ1-3	.	.	15	TRBV20-1	CSAMARGVSGNTIYF	TGCAGTGCTATGGCCAGGGGAGTATCTGGAAACACCATATATTTT
TRBJ2-1	.	.	12	TRBV5-1	CASAERGREQFF	TGCGCCAGCGCCGAGAGAGGCCGAGAGCAGTTCTTC
TRBJ1-2	.	TRBD1	12	TRBV7-8	CASSLTGGGYTF	TGTGCCAGCAGCTTAACAGGGGGGGGCTACACCTTC
TRBJ1-2	.	.	14	TRBV7-2	CASSLAGRGKGYTF	TGTGCCAGCAGCTTAGCGGGCAGGGGCAAGGGCTACACCTTC